The 2 T cell receptor beta chains listed next were all sequenced from one sample in a study of CD8+CD57+ T cells in acquired aplastic anemia. Using genomic DNA as the template, TCR beta VDJ and CDR3 profiling was carried out. One entry per CDR3 protein, called by TCRdb with MiXCR from the reads. Found here are hundreds of thousands of distinct CDR3 sequences, about two thirds of them singletons; the top ten hold under 5%. Specimen: sorted CD4+, CD8+, or CD8+CD57+ T cells (not recorded which) from PBMCs. These receptors were collected from a human donor in good health, serving as a control.

The chain joins TRBV9 to TRBJ2-7; 13 positions agree with TRBD2. J lost 5 bases, V lost 3 bases, and 5 bases had no gene match. The CDR3 spans 15 residues. CDR1 is SGDLS, CDR2 YYNGEE, per germline. The DNA for the CDR3 is TGTGCCAGCAGCGCGGGACTAGCGGGGAGGGACGAGCAGTACTTC. Amino acids: CASSAGLAGRDEQYF. The complete variable domain, with remaining parts taken from reference TRBV9 and TRBJ2-7, reads DSGVTQTPKHLITATGQRVTLRCSPRSGDLSVYWYQQSLDQGLQFLIQYYNGEERAKGNILERFSAQQFPDLHSELNLSSLELGDSALYFCASSAGLAGRDEQYFGPGTRLTVT.

Note on this clonotype: The germline gene is not matched at one end of the junction; a read error may be the cause. This rearrangement joins TRBV7-3 to TRBJ1-6, with D uncertain. The V gene's germline CDR1 is SGHTA and CDR2 FQGTGA. The CDR3 runs 13 residues. The CDR3 region is CASSWEPNANPYF. DNA for the CDR3: TGTGCCAGCAGCTGGGAGCCGAACGCGAACCCTTACTTT.